This T cell receptor beta chain was retrieved from a study of blood T cells in healthy people across ages. Combining a sample-barcoded 5' primer with a J-beta primer mix, a second PCR ran for roughly 6 to 12 cycles. TCRdb re-called the 5' RACE reads through MiXCR, storing one row per CDR3 protein. The sample includes roughly 800,000 distinct CDR3 sequences, 58% of them seen just once. The CDR3 runs 14 residues. The V segment lost 5 bases and the J segment 4 bases; nucleotides outside the gene matches: 7. The germline V gene has CDR1 SGHTA and CDR2 FQGNSA. Sequenced material: blood. The chain combines TRBV7-2 with TRBJ2-5; TRBD2 agrees at 7 bases. The clonotype comes from a man aged 25-45 years in good health. The DNA for the CDR3 is TGTGCCAGCAGCCGCGAGCGGGGTTCAGAGACCCAGTACTTC. Amino acids: CASSRERGSETQYF.